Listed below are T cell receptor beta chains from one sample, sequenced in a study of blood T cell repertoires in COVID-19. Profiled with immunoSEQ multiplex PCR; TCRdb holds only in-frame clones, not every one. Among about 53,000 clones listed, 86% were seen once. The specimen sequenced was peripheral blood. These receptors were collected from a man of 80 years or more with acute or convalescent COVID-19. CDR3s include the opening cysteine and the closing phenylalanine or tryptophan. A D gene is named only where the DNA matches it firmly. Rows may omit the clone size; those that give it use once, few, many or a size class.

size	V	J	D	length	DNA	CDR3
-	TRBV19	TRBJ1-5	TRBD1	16	TGTGCCAGTAGTATATACCCGGACAGGGGCAATCAGCCCCAGCATTTT	CASSIYPDRGNQPQHF
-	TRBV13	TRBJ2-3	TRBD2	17	TGTGCCAGCAGCTTGGGACTAGCGGGGGAAAACACAGATACGCAGTATTTT	CASSLGLAGENTDTQYF
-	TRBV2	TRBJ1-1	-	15	TGTGCCAGCCTAGGGGCTCAGGGGATGAACACTGAAGCTTTCTTT	CASLGAQGMNTEAFF
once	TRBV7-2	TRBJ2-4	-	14	TGTGCCAGCAGCCCGACAGTAGCCAAAAACATTCAGTACTTC	CASSPTVAKNIQYF
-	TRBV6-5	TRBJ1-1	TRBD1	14	TGTGCCAGCAGTTTTGAGGGGGCGAACACTGAAGCTTTCTTT	CASSFEGANTEAFF
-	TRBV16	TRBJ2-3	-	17	TGTGCCAGCAGCCAATTCCTACCGGGGGACTTCACAGATACGCAGTATTTT	CASSQFLPGDFTDTQYF
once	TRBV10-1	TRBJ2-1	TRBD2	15	TGCGCCAGCAGTGTTTCAGCGGGGGGCTCCAATGAGCAGTTCTTC	CASSVSAGGSNEQFF
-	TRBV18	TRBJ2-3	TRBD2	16	TGTGCCAGCTCACCCCCCGGGCTAGCGGGGGTGGATACGCAGTATTTT	CASSPPGLAGVDTQYF
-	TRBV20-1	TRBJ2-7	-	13	TGCAGTGCTAGTCAACAGGGCGTCTTTGAGCAGTACTTC	CSASQQGVFEQYF
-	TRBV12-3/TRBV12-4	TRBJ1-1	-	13	TGTGCCAGCAGCCCAGACACGAACACTGAAGCTTTCTTT	CASSPDTNTEAFF
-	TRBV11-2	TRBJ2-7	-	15	TGTGCCAGCACAACCCTAGGACTAGGAGGGGGAGAGCAGTACTTC	CASTTLGLGGGEQYF
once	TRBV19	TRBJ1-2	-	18	TGTGCCAGTAGTGCTACGGGGGGGCGTAGGGCCAAGGACTATGGCTACACCTTC	CASSATGGRRAKDYGYTF
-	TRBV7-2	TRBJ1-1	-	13	TGTGCCAGCAGCGAACAGCTTAACACTGAAGCTTTCTTT	CASSEQLNTEAFF
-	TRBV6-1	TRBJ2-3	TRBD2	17	TGTGCCAGCAGTGCTCGACTAGCGGGGGGGCCTACAGATACGCAGTATTTT	CASSARLAGGPTDTQYF
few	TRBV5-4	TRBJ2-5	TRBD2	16	TGTGCCAGCAGCGTGACTAGCGGGGGGGCCACTGAGACCCAGTACTTC	CASSVTSGGATETQYF
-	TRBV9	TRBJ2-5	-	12	TGTGCCAGCAGCGCCTCAGAGGGGACCCAGTACTTC	CASSASEGTQYF
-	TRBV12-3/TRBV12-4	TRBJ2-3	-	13	TGTGCCAGCAGTCCTCTCAGGGGAGATACGCAGTATTTT	CASSPLRGDTQYF
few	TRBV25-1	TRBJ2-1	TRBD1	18	TGTGCCAGCAGTGAATACCGTTGGGCCGGGACAGGGGGCCCTGAGCAGTTCTTC	CASSEYRWAGTGGPEQFF
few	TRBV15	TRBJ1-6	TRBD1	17	TGTGCCACCAGCAGGCCGGGACAGGGGGCCTATAATTCACCCCTCCACTTT	CATSRPGQGAYNSPLHF
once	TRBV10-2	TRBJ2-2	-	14	TGCGCCATCGTGAGGGGGTCGAACACCGGGGAGCTGTTTTTT	CAIVRGSNTGELFF
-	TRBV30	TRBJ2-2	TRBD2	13	TGTGCCTGGAACCGGGGGGGCCAAGGGGAGCTGTTTTTT	CAWNRGGQGELFF
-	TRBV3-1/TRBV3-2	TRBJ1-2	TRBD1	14	TGTGCCAGCAGCCAAGGACAGGGGATCTATGGCTACACCTTC	CASSQGQGIYGYTF
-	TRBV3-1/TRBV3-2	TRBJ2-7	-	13	TGTGCCAGCAGCCGTGTAGGAGTCTCGGAGCAGTACTTC	CASSRVGVSEQYF
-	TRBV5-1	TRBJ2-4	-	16	TGCGCCAGCAGCTTGGTGGGGGGACCAGCCAAAAACATTCAGTACTTC	CASSLVGGPAKNIQYF
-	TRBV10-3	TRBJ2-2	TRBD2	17	TGTGCCATCAGTGAGAATTACGGGGGGGCCAGTGGCGGGGAGCTGTTTTTT	CAISENYGGASGGELFF
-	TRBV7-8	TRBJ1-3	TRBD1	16	TGTGCCAGCAGCTCTCGACAGGGCCTCTCTGGAAACACCATATATTTT	CASSSRQGLSGNTIYF
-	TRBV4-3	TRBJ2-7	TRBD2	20	TGCGCCAGCAGCCAAGCTTCTAGCGGGGATCTACTGACAAGCTCCTACGAGCAGTACTTC	CASSQASSGDLLTSSYEQYF
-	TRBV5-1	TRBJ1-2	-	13	TGCGCCAGCAGCTTGGGAGAGAACTATGGCTACACCTTC	CASSLGENYGYTF
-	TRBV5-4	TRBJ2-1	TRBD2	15	TGTGCCAGCAGCCCGGGAGGCGGTTCCTACAATGAGCAGTTCTTC	CASSPGGGSYNEQFF
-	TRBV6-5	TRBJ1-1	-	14	TGTGCCAGCAGTTCGAACTTACCGAACACTGAAGCTTTCTTT	CASSSNLPNTEAFF
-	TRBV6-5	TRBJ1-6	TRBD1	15	TGTGCCAGCAGTTCCGGGACAGGGCGAAATTCACCCCTCCACTTT	CASSSGTGRNSPLHF
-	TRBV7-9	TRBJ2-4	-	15	TGTGCCAGCAGCTTAAGCGGAAGCGCCAAAAACATTCAGTACTTC	CASSLSGSAKNIQYF
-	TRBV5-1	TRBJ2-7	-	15	TGCGCCAGCAGCTTGGGAGCTAGCGCGGCCTACGAGCAGTACTTC	CASSLGASAAYEQYF
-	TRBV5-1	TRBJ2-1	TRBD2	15	TGCGCCAGCAGCTTGGATAGCGGGGGCCTCAATGAGCAGTTCTTC	CASSLDSGGLNEQFF
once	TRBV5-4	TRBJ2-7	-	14	TGTGCCAGCAGCTTAGGCAGGGGGAGGAACGAGCAGTACTTC	CASSLGRGRNEQYF
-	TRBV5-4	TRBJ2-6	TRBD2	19	TGTGCCAGCAGCTTGGCGGGACTAGCGGGGGGCTCTGGGGCCAACGTCCTGACTTTC	CASSLAGLAGGSGANVLTF
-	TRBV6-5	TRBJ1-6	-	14	TGTGCCAGCAGTTACGACAGGTCAAATTCACCCCTCCACTTT	CASSYDRSNSPLHF
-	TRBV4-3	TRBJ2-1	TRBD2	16	TGCGCCAGCAGCCAAGACCGTGGGGGGGCCTACAATGAGCAGTTCTTC	CASSQDRGGAYNEQFF
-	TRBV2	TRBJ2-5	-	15	TGTGCCAGCAGTAAGGACTCGGGGAGGAGGGAGACCCAGTACTTC	CASSKDSGRRETQYF
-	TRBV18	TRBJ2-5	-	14	TGTGCCAGCTCACCCCGGGACTACCAAGAGACCCAGTACTTC	CASSPRDYQETQYF
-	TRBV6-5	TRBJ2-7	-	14	TGTGCCAGCAGTAAGGGGGGGGGCCCCTACGAGCAGTACTTC	CASSKGGGPYEQYF
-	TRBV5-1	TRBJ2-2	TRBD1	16	TGCGCCAGCAGCACCGGACTTACAGGGGGCACCGGGGAGCTGTTTTTT	CASSTGLTGGTGELFF
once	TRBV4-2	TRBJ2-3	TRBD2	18	TGTGCCAGCAGCCGACTAGCGGGGGGGCCCCGCGGGCCAGATACGCAGTATTTT	CASSRLAGGPRGPDTQYF
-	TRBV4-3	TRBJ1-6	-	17	TGCGCCAGCAGCCAAGGCGGGGGGTGGCAAAGCTATTCACCCCTCCACTTT	CASSQGGGWQSYSPLHF
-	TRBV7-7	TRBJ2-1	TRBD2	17	TGTGCTAGCAGCCCGACGGCTCTAGCGGGGGGGCTTAATGAGCAGTTCTTC	CASSPTALAGGLNEQFF